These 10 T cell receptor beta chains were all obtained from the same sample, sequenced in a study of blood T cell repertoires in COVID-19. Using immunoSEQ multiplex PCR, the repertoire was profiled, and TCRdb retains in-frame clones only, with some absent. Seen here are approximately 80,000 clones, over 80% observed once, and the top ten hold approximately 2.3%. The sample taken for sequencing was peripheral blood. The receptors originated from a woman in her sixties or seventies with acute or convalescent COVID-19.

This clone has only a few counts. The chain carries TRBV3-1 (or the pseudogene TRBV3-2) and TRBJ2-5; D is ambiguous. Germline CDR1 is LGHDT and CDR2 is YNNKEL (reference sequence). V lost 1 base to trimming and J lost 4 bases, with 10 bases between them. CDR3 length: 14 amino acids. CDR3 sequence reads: CASSQVLDTETQYF. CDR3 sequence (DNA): TGTGCCAGCAGCCAAGTTTTAGACACAGAGACCCAGTACTTC.

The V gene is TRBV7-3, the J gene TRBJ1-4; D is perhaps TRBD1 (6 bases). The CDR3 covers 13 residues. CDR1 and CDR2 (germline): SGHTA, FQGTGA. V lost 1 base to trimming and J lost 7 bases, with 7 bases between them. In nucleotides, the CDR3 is TGTGCCAGCAGCTTAAGAGGGGGTGAAAAACTGTTTTTT. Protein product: CASSLRGGEKLFF. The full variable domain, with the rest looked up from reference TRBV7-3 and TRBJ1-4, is GAGVSQTPSNKVTEKGKYVELRCDPISGHTALYWYRQSLGQGPEFLIYFQGTGAADDSGLPNDRFFAVRPEGSVSTLKIQRTERGDSAVYLCASSLRGGEKLFFGSGTQLSVL.

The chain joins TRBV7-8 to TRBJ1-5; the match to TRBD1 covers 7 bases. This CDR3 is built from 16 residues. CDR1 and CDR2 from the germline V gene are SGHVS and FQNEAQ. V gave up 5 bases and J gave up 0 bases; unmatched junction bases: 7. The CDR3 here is CASSERDRDSNQPQHF. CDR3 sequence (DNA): TGTGCCAGCAGCGAACGGGACAGAGATAGCAATCAGCCCCAGCATTTT.

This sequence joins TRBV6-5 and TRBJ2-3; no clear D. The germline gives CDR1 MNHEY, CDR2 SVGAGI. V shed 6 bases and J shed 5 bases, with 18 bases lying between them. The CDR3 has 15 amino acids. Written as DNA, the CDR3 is TGTGCCAGCAGCCCACAACCCACAGACGGAGATACGCAGTATTTT. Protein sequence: CASSPQPTDGDTQYF.

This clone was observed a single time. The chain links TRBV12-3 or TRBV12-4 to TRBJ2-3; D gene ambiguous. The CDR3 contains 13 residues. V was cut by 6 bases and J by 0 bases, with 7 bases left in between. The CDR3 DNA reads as TGTGCCAGCAGGCGCCTAAGCACAGATACGCAGTATTTT. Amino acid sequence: CASRRLSTDTQYF.

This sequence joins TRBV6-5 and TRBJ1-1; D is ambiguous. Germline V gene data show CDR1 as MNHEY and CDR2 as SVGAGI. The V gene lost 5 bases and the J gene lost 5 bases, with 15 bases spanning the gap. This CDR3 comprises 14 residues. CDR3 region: CASSTQTRGTEAFF. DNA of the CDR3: TGTGCCAGCAGTACGCAAACGCGAGGTACTGAAGCTTTCTTT.

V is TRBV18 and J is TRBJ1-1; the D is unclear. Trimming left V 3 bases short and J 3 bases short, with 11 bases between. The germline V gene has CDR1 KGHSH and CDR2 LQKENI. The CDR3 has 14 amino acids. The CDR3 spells CASSPGSSYTEAFF. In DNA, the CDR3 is TGTGCCAGCTCACCGGGCAGCTCGTACACTGAAGCTTTCTTT.

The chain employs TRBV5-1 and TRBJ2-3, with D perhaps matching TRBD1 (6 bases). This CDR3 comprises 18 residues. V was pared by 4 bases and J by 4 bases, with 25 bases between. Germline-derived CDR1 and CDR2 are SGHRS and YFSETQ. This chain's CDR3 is CASSHIGKEQGIPDTQYF. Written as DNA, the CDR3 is TGCGCCAGCAGCCACATAGGCAAAGAACAGGGTATTCCAGATACGCAGTATTTT. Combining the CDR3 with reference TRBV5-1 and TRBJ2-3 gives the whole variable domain KAGVTQTPRYLIKTRGQQVTLSCSPISGHRSVSWYQQTPGQGLQFLFEYFSETQRNKGNFPGRFSGRQFSNSRSEMNVSTLELGDSALYLCASSHIGKEQGIPDTQYFGPGTRLTVL.

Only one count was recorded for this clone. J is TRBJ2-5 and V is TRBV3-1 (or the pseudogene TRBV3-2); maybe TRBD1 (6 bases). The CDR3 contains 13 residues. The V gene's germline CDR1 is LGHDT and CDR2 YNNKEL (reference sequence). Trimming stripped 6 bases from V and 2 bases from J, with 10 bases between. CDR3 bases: TGTGCCAGCAGGGACAGCGTACAAGAGACCCAGTACTTC. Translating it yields CASRDSVQETQYF.

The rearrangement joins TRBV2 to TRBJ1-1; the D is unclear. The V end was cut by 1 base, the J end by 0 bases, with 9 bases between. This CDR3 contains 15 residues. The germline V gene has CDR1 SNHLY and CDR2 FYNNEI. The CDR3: CASSEGTVMNTEAFF. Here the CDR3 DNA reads TGTGCCAGCAGTGAAGGAACAGTAATGAACACTGAAGCTTTCTTT.